What follows is one TCR beta chain and its context. Antigen specificity is unknown. Individuals who donated were healthy Caucasians from Russia aged roughly 6 to 95. Germline V gene data show CDR1 as MNHEY and CDR2 as SVGAGI. This CDR3 has 15 amino acids. The V end lost 0 bases, the J end lost 1 base, and 9 bases lay between the germline ends. A sample-barcoded 5' primer and a J-beta primer mix were used in a second PCR of roughly 6 to 12 cycles. TCRdb fed the 5' RACE reads into MiXCR, producing one record per CDR3 protein. This table has 1.5 million to 2 million distinct CDR3 sequences, 28% appearing once. This entry belongs to a study of blood T cells in healthy people across ages. Study results and caveats: Expanded clonotype changes were possibly confounded by unknown donor CMV status. A roughly linear fall in TCR beta diversity per million T cells was seen with increasing age. TCR beta diversity was tightly associated with the proportion of naive T cells.

Material for sequencing was blood. The clonotype comes from a young woman in good health. The chain has TRBV6-5 and TRBJ1-2; D gene ambiguous. As DNA, the CDR3 is TGTGCCAGCAGTTACTCGGCCAGAAGTAACTATGGCTACACCTTC. It translates to CASSYSARSNYGYTF.